A single sample is the source of the 21 T cell receptor beta chains below, sequenced in a study of T cells in Graves' hyperthyroidism and ophthalmopathy (dated 2019 in TCRdb). The method behind the library was multiplex PCR. The sequencer was an Illumina HiSeq 2000. TCR beta CDR3 regions were amplified from RNA transcripts. The TCR CDR3 was subjected to a first round of RT-PCR using the HTBI primer set and the Qiagen OneStep RT-PCR kit. The public reads were quality trimmed at Q25 with fastp and then assembled into clones with MiXCR by TCRdb, keeping productive beta chains. Rows with one shared CDR3 protein collapse into an entry with the most common genes and DNA. In all, the sample holds fewer than 900,000 distinct CDR3 sequences, and 16% of those were seen once. The ten biggest clones cover approximately 8.4% of the sample. The sample was blood. These receptors were collected from a man between 18 and 29 years old with Graves' hyperthyroidism.

This clonotype has a count of ten or more. The rearrangement joins TRBV2 to TRBJ1-1, with D perhaps matching TRBD1 (6 bases). The germline CDR1 and CDR2 sequences are SNHLY and FYNNEI. V was clipped by 7 bases and J by 0 bases, with 9 bases between them. CDR3 length: 13 amino acids. CDR3 nucleotides: TGTGCCAGCATCGGACAGATGAACACTGAAGCTTTCTTT. Protein: CASIGQMNTEAFF.

There are many counts of this clonotype. The gene calls are TRBV7-3 and TRBJ2-7; 8 bases are shared with TRBD2. Germline V gene lookup returns CDR1 SGHTA and CDR2 FQGTGA. The CDR3 sequence is 15 residues long. With 5 bases clipped from V and 3 bases from J, the junction kept 9 bases outside the gene matches. In DNA, the CDR3 is TGTGCCAGCAGCCGCTCAGGCGGGGGGCTCTACGAGCAGTACTTC. Translating gives CASSRSGGGLYEQYF.

This clonotype has just a few counts. This chain connects TRBV10-3 to TRBJ1-1, with unresolved D. The germline V and J ends were trimmed by 0 bases and 1 base, with 12 bases remaining between them. Germline V gene lookup returns CDR1 ENHRY and CDR2 SYGVKD. The CDR3 is 16 residues long. The CDR3 region has the DNA TGTGCCATCAGTGAGTCTGAGGTAGTGTCGAACACTGAAGCTTTCTTT. As protein: CAISESEVVSNTEAFF.

This clonotype was counted ten times or more. This chain links TRBV18 with TRBJ1-2; D gene unclear. The V end lost 3 bases, the J end lost 8 bases, and 10 bases lay between the germline ends. Germline CDR1 and CDR2: KGHSH and LQKENI. The CDR3 covers 12 residues. CDR3 in DNA: TGTGCCAGCTCACCGGGTGACGTAGGCTACACCTTC. Translated: CASSPGDVGYTF.

V usage is TRBV18 and J usage is TRBJ2-5; 11 positions match TRBD1. V lost 3 bases to trimming and J lost 3 bases; unmatched junction nucleotides: 12. Germline V gene lookup returns CDR1 KGHSH and CDR2 LQKENI. The CDR3 runs to 18 residues. CDR3: CASSPKSGTGGLKETQYF. In DNA, the CDR3 is TGTGCCAGCTCACCGAAATCCGGGACAGGGGGTCTTAAAGAGACCCAGTACTTC.

This clonotype was counted at least ten times. The gene calls are TRBV20-1 and TRBJ1-1; a weak D match, TRBD1 (6 bases). V was clipped by 2 bases and J by 3 bases, with 19 bases between them. The CDR3 is made up of 16 amino acids. Germline V CDR1 and CDR2: DFQATT, SNEGSKA (reference sequence). This chain's CDR3 is CSARSGLGDRHTEAFF. CDR3 DNA sequence: TGCAGTGCTAGATCCGGCCTCGGTGACAGGCACACTGAAGCTTTCTTT.

This clonotype was seen repeatedly, ten times or more. This chain joins TRBV6-1 and TRBJ1-5; no clear D gene. This CDR3 region has 13 residues. Per germline, CDR1 MNHNS and CDR2 SASEGT. Trimming cost V 6 bases and J 2 bases, with 8 bases left between them. The DNA for the CDR3 is TGTGCCAGCAGCTTATGGGGCAATCAGCCCCAGCATTTT. Translating gives CASSLWGNQPQHF.

This clonotype was seen repeatedly, ten times or more. The J gene is TRBJ2-5, the V gene TRBV6-2 or TRBV6-3; D call uncertain. V lost 6 bases and J lost 1, with 9 bases in between. Germline V gives CDR1 MNHEY, CDR2 SVGEGT. The CDR3 loop spans 13 amino acids. The CDR3 bases are TGTGCCAGCAGCTTAGTATTCCAAGAGACCCAGTACTTC. Protein sequence: CASSLVFQETQYF.

This clonotype occurred many times. The chain carries TRBV6-1 and TRBJ2-7; the match to TRBD2 covers 9 bases. Germline V gene lookup returns CDR1 MNHNS and CDR2 SASEGT. CDR3 length: 16 residues. The ends lost 7 bases at V and 2 bases at J; junction bases unmatched: 12. The chain's CDR3 is CASISPSGIKTYEQYF. The CDR3 region has the DNA TGTGCCAGCATCTCCCCTAGCGGGATTAAGACCTACGAGCAGTACTTC.

V is TRBV29-1 and J is TRBJ2-7; D is unclear. Deletions cut 6 bases from V and 4 bases from J, with 13 bases between. Germline loops: CDR1 SQVTM, CDR2 ANQGSEA. The CDR3 runs 12 residues. The CDR3 is CSVGQRGYEQYF. CDR3 bases: TGCAGCGTCGGGCAGCGAGGATACGAGCAGTACTTC.

This clonotype was observed a handful of times. V and J are TRBV6-2 or TRBV6-3 and TRBJ1-5; D call uncertain. The CDR3 runs 14 residues. Between the trimmed V and J ends, which lost 6 bases and 0 bases, there was a span of 9 bases. The germline gives CDR1 MNHEY, CDR2 SVGEGT. The CDR3: CASSTRNSNQPQHF. The CDR3 DNA is TGTGCCAGCAGCACCCGGAATAGCAATCAGCCCCAGCATTTT.

This clonotype was seen repeatedly, ten times or more. The chain's CDR3 is CASSLRQRLYYNEQFF. The CDR3 DNA reads as TGTGCCAGCAGTTTACGACAGCGCCTTTACTACAATGAGCAGTTCTTC. V is TRBV12-3 or TRBV12-4 and J is TRBJ2-1; maybe TRBD1 (5 bases). This CDR3 is 16 amino acids long. V was shortened by 2 bases and J by 3 bases, with 14 bases between the two germline ends.

This clonotype was counted only a few times. The V gene is TRBV9, the J gene TRBJ2-3, with 8 bases that match TRBD1. V shed 0 bases and J 3 bases; nucleotides not matched to a gene: 6. The CDR3 consists of 16 residues. The germline gives CDR1 SGDLS, CDR2 YYNGEE. This CDR3 is CASSVGTGTSTDTQYF. CDR3 bases: TGTGCCAGCAGCGTAGGGACAGGGACGTCAACAGATACGCAGTATTTT.

V usage is TRBV7-4 and J usage is TRBJ1-1; TRBD1 matches 11 bases. This CDR3 has 20 residues. V lost 5 bases, J lost 1 base, and 18 bases stayed unmatched. Germline CDR1 is SGHVT and CDR2 is SQSDAQ. The CDR3 loop is CASSPDKPGQGVGANTEAFF. Written as DNA, the CDR3 is TGTGCCAGCAGCCCGGACAAACCGGGACAGGGGGTCGGGGCGAACACTGAAGCTTTCTTT.

The chain recombines TRBV18 with TRBJ1-1; D remains ambiguous. This CDR3 has 16 residues. V lost 3 bases and J lost 1, with 15 bases in between. CDR1 and CDR2 (germline): KGHSH, LQKENI. In DNA, the CDR3 is TGTGCCAGCTCACCTGCAAACTTGGGGAGGAACACTGAAGCTTTCTTT. This translates into CASSPANLGRNTEAFF.

This clonotype was recorded many times. The V and J genes are TRBV2 and TRBJ2-7; 9 nucleotides align to TRBD1. The CDR3 consists of 14 residues. V gave up 5 bases and J gave up 4 bases; unmatched junction bases: 6. The V gene's germline CDR1 is SNHLY and CDR2 FYNNEI. CDR3 in DNA: TGTGCCAGCAGTTTCGCGGGACAGGGATACGAGCAGTACTTC. As protein: CASSFAGQGYEQYF.

This clonotype has at least ten counts. The rearrangement uses TRBV30 and TRBJ1-1; TRBD1 aligns across 7 bases. After removal of 0 bases from V and 7 bases from J, the junction contained 17 bases not matched to a gene. This CDR3 has 17 amino acids. The V gene's germline CDR1 is GTSNPN and CDR2 SVGIG (reference sequence). The CDR3 here is CAWSVKEGAGIRHEAFF. The CDR3 bases are TGTGCCTGGAGTGTGAAGGAGGGGGCCGGGATACGCCATGAAGCTTTCTTT.

The chain uses TRBV19 and TRBJ1-4, with a possible D match to TRBD1 (5 bases). Germline V gene data show CDR1 as LNHDA and CDR2 as SQIVND (reference sequence). The CDR3 spans 16 residues. The germline V and J ends were trimmed by 2 bases and 3 bases, with 13 bases remaining between them. The CDR3 region has the DNA TGTGCCAGTAGTATACCCGGGTGGGGCCCTAATGAAAAACTGTTTTTT. The encoded protein is CASSIPGWGPNEKLFF.

V gene TRBV4-3 combines with J gene TRBJ2-2; D unresolved. This CDR3 contains 17 residues. Trimming shortened V by 0 bases and J by 1 base, and 12 bases separated the two germline ends. CDR1 LGHNA and CDR2 YSLEER come from the germline V gene. CDR3 loop: CASSQDLARMNTGELFF. In DNA, the CDR3 is TGCGCCAGCAGCCAAGATTTGGCGAGAATGAACACCGGGGAGCTGTTTTTT.

This clonotype was counted only a few times. The chain combines TRBV20-1 with TRBJ2-3; possible D gene TRBD2, 6 bases. Trimming left V 3 bases short and J 0 bases short, with 13 bases between. The CDR3 runs to 15 residues. Germline CDR1 and CDR2: DFQATT and SNEGSKA (reference sequence). CDR3 sequence: CSASKRASSTDTQYF. The CDR3 DNA reads TGCAGTGCTAGCAAGCGGGCCTCTAGCACAGATACGCAGTATTTT.

This clonotype has ten or more counts. The V gene is TRBV27, the J gene TRBJ1-5; 11 bases align to TRBD1. Germline CDR1 and CDR2: MNHEY and SMNVEV (reference sequence). CDR3 size: 15 residues. After removal of 5 bases from V and 5 bases from J, the junction contained 5 bases not matched to a gene. CDR3 loop: CASSTRGQGDQPQHF. For the CDR3, the DNA is TGTGCCAGCAGTACCAGGGGACAGGGGGATCAGCCCCAGCATTTT.